This TCR beta chain originates from a study of blood T cell repertoires in COVID-19. Study as a whole: COVID-19 samples collected from the United States, Italy and Spain covered acute and convalescent phases. T cells, B-cell-depleted T cells, or PBMCs provided the cDNA or gDNA that served as material.

V was shortened by 6 bases and J by 8 bases, with 22 bases between the two germline ends. The CDR3 spans 15 residues. Per germline, CDR1 SGHAT and CDR2 FQNNGV. As handled by the study authors: Reference gene primers were amplified, and this amplification served to estimate nucleated cell counts. TCRdb's copy holds only in-frame clones and misses some; the assay was immunoSEQ multiplex PCR. V and J calls and clone size are as listed in that table; D and trimming were resolved from the DNA. The sample consists of some 390,000 clones, around nine tenths of them appearing once. The sequenced sample was peripheral blood. This chain links TRBV11-2 with TRBJ1-2; a possible D gene is TRBD1 (5 bases). The receptor comes from a human donor in a cohort sampled during active COVID-19. This CDR3 is CASRRLRARSWGYTF. The DNA for the CDR3 is TGTGCCAGCAGAAGACTCAGGGCCAGGTCGTGGGGCTACACCTTC.